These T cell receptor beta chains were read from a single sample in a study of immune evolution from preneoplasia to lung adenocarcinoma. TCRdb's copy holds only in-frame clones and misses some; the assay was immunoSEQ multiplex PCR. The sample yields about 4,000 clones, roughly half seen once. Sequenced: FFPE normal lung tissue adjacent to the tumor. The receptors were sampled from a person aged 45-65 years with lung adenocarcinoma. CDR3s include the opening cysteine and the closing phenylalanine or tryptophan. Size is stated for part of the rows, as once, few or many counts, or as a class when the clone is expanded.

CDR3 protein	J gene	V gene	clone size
CASSEQGHQPQHF	TRBJ1-5	TRBV6-1	.
CASSLEGTSYEQYF	TRBJ2-7	TRBV28	few
CASSIDRGLGGDTQYF	TRBJ2-3	TRBV19	.
CAWSPFEGHNSPLHF	TRBJ1-6	TRBV30	.
CASSTFWDTEAFF	TRBJ1-1	TRBV27	.
CATFRQGFSEAFF	TRBJ1-1	TRBV10-3	.
CASSPSERSPLHF	TRBJ1-6	TRBV4-2	.
CASSSLLDTEAFF	TRBJ1-1	TRBV7-8	.
CASSFTPAAGYEQYF	TRBJ2-7	TRBV28	.
CAISDLNTEAFF	TRBJ1-1	TRBV10-3	.
CASSEGLAGGLYEQFF	TRBJ2-1	TRBV11-2	.
CAIPRLAGGPDTQYF	TRBJ2-3	TRBV10-3	few
CASSGDTNNSPLHF	TRBJ1-6	TRBV7-9	few
CASSLVLASNEQFF	TRBJ2-1	TRBV11-3	few
CASSPDGGLGNEQFF	TRBJ2-1	TRBV7-6	.
CASRRTDDYTF	TRBJ1-2	TRBV5-1	.
CASSPGILNTEAFF	TRBJ1-1	TRBV28	.
CASSSGTADLNTEAFF	TRBJ1-1	TRBV5-4	.
CASSERTSGGETQYF	TRBJ2-5	TRBV2	.
CASSLHRGLYNEQFF	TRBJ2-1	TRBV11-1	.
CASTLMGVGTEAFF	TRBJ1-1	TRBV6-1	.
CASSYTTGEDTEAFF	TRBJ1-1	TRBV6-5	.
CAWKRNYEQYF	TRBJ2-7	TRBV30	few
CASSYSAGTPRSPLHF	TRBJ1-6	TRBV6-5	.
CASSYLYQPQHF	TRBJ1-5	TRBV6-6	few
CASSQGGTATYGYTF	TRBJ1-2	TRBV4-1	.
CSVEVPSGQGVGGYTF	TRBJ1-2	TRBV29-1	.